This is a list of T cell receptor beta chains from one sample in a study of glioma-infiltrating T cells after dendritic cell vaccination. Some clones are missing from TCRdb's copy, which holds only in-frame ones; the method was immunoSEQ multiplex PCR. Counted here are some 91,000 clones, over 75% occurring once; the ten biggest clones make up 2.1%. The sample was blood, taken after dendritic cell vaccination. All receptors come from a human donor with glioblastoma. CDR3s include the opening cysteine and the closing phenylalanine or tryptophan. A D gene is named only where the DNA matches it firmly. Rows give clone size only sometimes, using once, few, many, or a class for an expanded clone.

size	V	J	D	CDR3
.	TRBV7-2	TRBJ1-1	.	CASSSRSGTGTEAFF
.	TRBV5-1	TRBJ2-5	TRBD1	CASSPGTGETQYF
.	TRBV28	TRBJ2-1	TRBD2	CASSLSGLAGPYNEQFF
.	TRBV7-8	TRBJ2-5	.	CASSSSGGSNGETQYF
.	TRBV10-3	TRBJ2-2	.	CAITVQGLTGELFF
.	TRBV27	TRBJ2-1	TRBD2	CASSFQGLAGKLTYNEQFF
few	TRBV7-9	TRBJ2-7	TRBD2	CASIVASGGYEQYF
.	TRBV13	TRBJ2-2	TRBD1	CASGQGAPAGELFF
once	TRBV5-1	TRBJ2-5	TRBD1	CASSYGTGQGGRETQYF
.	TRBV27	TRBJ2-1	TRBD2	CASTNGGNEQFF
few	TRBV19	TRBJ2-4	TRBD1	CASSPHSGTAGTKNIQYF
.	TRBV6-5	TRBJ1-2	TRBD1	CASSSQGGPGGYTF
.	TRBV7-9	TRBJ1-1	.	CASSYRGGTEAFF
.	TRBV15	TRBJ1-2	.	CATSRLVYGYTF
.	TRBV27	TRBJ2-7	.	CASSLQGTVPYEQYF
.	TRBV5-1	TRBJ1-1	TRBD1	CASSRGQAGAEAFF
.	TRBV15	TRBJ2-5	TRBD1	CATSRGQGAETQYF
.	TRBV30	TRBJ1-5	TRBD1	CAWSVQGGREPQHF
.	TRBV19	TRBJ1-1	.	CASTKTEEAFF